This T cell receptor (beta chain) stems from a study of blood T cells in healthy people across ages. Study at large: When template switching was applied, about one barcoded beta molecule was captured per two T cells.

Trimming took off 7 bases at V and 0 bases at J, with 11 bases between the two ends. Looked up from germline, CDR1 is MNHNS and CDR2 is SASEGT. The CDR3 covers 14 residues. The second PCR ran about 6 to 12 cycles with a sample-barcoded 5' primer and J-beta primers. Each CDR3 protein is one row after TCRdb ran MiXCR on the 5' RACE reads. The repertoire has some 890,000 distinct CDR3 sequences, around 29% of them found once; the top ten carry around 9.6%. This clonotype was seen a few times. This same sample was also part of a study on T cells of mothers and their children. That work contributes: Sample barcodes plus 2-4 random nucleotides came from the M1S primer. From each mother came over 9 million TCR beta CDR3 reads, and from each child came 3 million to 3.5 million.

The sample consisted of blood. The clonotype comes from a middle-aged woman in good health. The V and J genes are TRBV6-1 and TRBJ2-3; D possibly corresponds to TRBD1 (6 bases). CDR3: CASTQGWSTDTQYF. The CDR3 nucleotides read TGTGCCAGCACCCAGGGGTGGAGCACAGATACGCAGTATTTT.